These T cell receptor beta chains were read from a single sample in a study of blood T cells in healthy people across ages. From the 5' RACE reads, TCRdb called clonotypes with MiXCR, one entry per CDR3 protein. Here the sample spans approximately 800,000 distinct CDR3 sequences, less than 60% being singletons. The sequenced sample was blood. These TCRs come from a man older than 75 in good health. CDR3s include the opening cysteine and the closing phenylalanine or tryptophan.

V: TRBV13
J: TRBJ1-1
CDR3: CASSLGGTTEAFF

V: TRBV29-1
J: TRBJ2-7
CDR3: CSVVTGDFSSYEQYF

V: TRBV20-1
J: TRBJ2-5
CDR3: CSASPLAGIGETQYF

V: TRBV28
J: TRBJ2-7
CDR3: CASSSLGREYDEQYF

V: TRBV25-1
J: TRBJ2-7
CDR3: CASSGEWGVLTYEQYF

V: TRBV6-1
J: TRBJ2-7
CDR3: CASILSPVQLTEQYF

V: TRBV11-1
J: TRBJ2-1
CDR3: CASSIVGGYNEQFF

V: TRBV29-1
J: TRBJ2-3
CDR3: CSGKQGIITDTQYF

V: TRBV5-1
J: TRBJ2-1
CDR3: CASSEGGDEQFF

V: TRBV7-8
J: TRBJ2-5
CDR3: CASSSRPAEETQYF

V: TRBV6-6
J: TRBJ2-3
CDR3: CASSWGGSDTQYF

V: TRBV5-1
J: TRBJ1-1
CDR3: CASSLEQRAEAFF

V: TRBV5-1
J: TRBJ2-7
CDR3: CASSDVGLASYEQYF